What follows describes a single T cell receptor beta chain. This entry is derived from a study of T cell responses to AZD1222 COVID-19 vaccine. The protocol was immunoSEQ multiplex PCR, while the TCRdb copy is restricted to in-frame clones and leaves out a portion. The sample consists of about 170,000 clones, 80% to 90% of them appearing once. Germline V gene data show CDR1 as MRHNA and CDR2 as SNTAGT. V was clipped by 0 bases and J by 5 bases, with 6 bases between them. This CDR3 is built from 13 residues. The sequencing here drew on peripheral blood, taken on day 0 of AZD1222 vaccination. This chain uses TRBV6-4 with TRBJ2-3; D remains unclear. The TCR comes from an adult in good health. The CDR3 DNA is TGTGCCAGCAGTGACTCATATCGAGATACGCAGTATTTT. Translating it yields CASSDSYRDTQYF.